The following is a T cell receptor (beta chain) sequence with its context. Its matching antigen is unknown. There are 16 residues in the CDR3. TCRdb's copy holds only in-frame clones and misses some; the assay was immunoSEQ multiplex PCR. The sample shows more than 55,000 clones, more than 80% of them seen only once. The record originates from a study of cytomegalovirus exposure and HLA in healthy donors. Study summary: Both the 120 validation repertoires and the roughly 640 first-cohort repertoires used the same platform, as reported by a later analysis.

Study-wide results and limits: The authors enumerated around 150 TCR beta chains as linked to cytomegalovirus.

What was sequenced was PBMCs. This sequence was found in a man younger than 35 in good health and CMV-seronegative. This chain links TRBV21-1 with TRBJ1-4; the listed D gene, TRBD1, was not tested against the DNA. TRBV21-1 is flagged as a pseudogene. In nucleotides, the CDR3 is TGTGCCAGCAGCGCCGGGACAGTTACAACTAATGAAAAACTGTTTTTT. Its translation: CASSAGTVTTNEKLFF.